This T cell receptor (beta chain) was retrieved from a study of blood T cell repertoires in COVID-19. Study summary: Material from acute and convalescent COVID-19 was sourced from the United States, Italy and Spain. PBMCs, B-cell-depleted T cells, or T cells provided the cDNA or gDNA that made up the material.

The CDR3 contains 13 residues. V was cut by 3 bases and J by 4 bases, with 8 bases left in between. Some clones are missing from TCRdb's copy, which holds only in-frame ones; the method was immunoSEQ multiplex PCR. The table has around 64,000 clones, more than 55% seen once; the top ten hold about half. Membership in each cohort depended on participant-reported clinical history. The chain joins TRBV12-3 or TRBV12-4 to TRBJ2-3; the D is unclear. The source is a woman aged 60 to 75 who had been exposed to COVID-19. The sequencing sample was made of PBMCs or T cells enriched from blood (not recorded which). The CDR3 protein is CASSFLAADTQYF. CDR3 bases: TGTGCCAGCAGTTTTTTGGCCGCAGATACGCAGTATTTT.